This is a list of T cell receptor beta chains from one sample in a study of T cell clonotyping in hematopoietic cell transplantation. Assay: immunoSEQ multiplex PCR; the TCRdb copy retains only in-frame clones and omits some. The sample has about 16,000 clones, more than 70% seen once; the top ten hold around 4%. The sample consisted of PBMCs, taken 100 days after allogeneic stem cell transplant. The receptor set was obtained from a male patient between 55 and 70 years old who had an allogeneic stem cell transplant from a related donor, so the T cells may come from the graft donor. Some clones in this sample may be carry-over from other donors' samples. Both conserved end residues are part of each CDR3. A D gene is named only where the DNA matches it firmly. Only some rows state a clone size, as once, few, many or a class for expanded clones.

J gene,D gene,V gene,clone size,CDR3 DNA,CDR3 protein
TRBJ2-7,-,TRBV30,-,TGTGCCTGGGGGGGGACAGAGCAGTACTTC,CAWGGTEQYF
TRBJ1-1,-,TRBV5-1,-,TGCGCCAGCAGCTTGGGGGACACTGAAGCTTTCTTT,CASSLGDTEAFF
TRBJ2-7,-,TRBV7-2,-,TGTGCCAGCAGCTTAGCGCGCGGAGCCTACGAGCAGTACTTC,CASSLARGAYEQYF
TRBJ2-4,-,TRBV28,-,TGTGCCAGCACCAATCCCCCGCTAGCCAAAAACATTCAGTACTTC,CASTNPPLAKNIQYF
TRBJ2-4,-,TRBV6-7,-,TGTGCCAGCAGTTACTCGGAGGACAGATTAGCCAAAAACATTCAGTACTTC,CASSYSEDRLAKNIQYF
TRBJ2-1,-,TRBV9,-,TGTGCCAGCAGCGTAGGGGACTTTAACTACCAGGAGCAGTTCTTC,CASSVGDFNYQEQFF
TRBJ1-2,-,TRBV5-6,-,TGTGCCAGCAGCTTGCGAGGGGCCTATGGCTACACCTTC,CASSLRGAYGYTF
TRBJ1-1,TRBD1,TRBV10-1,-,TGCGCCAGCCCTAAGCCGACAGGGCCCACTGAAGCTTTCTTT,CASPKPTGPTEAFF
TRBJ1-5,-,TRBV4-1,-,TGCGCCAGCAGCCAAGATCAGCAGGGTGGTCAGCCCCAGCATTTT,CASSQDQQGGQPQHF
TRBJ2-5,-,TRBV2,-,TGTGCCAGCAGTGAAACCCGGACGGCCCAAGAGACCCAGTACTTC,CASSETRTAQETQYF
TRBJ1-3,-,TRBV6-6,once,TGTGCCAGCAGAAAGGGCGCTAACGGCTCTGGAAACACCATATATTTT,CASRKGANGSGNTIYF
TRBJ2-7,TRBD2,TRBV5-4,-,TGTGCCAGCAGCCCGAAACTAGCGGGGGGGCAGTACGAGCAGTACTTC,CASSPKLAGGQYEQYF
TRBJ2-1,-,TRBV9,once,TGTGCCAGCAGCGTCATCTCTAATGGTCTCTACAATGAGCAGTTCTTC,CASSVISNGLYNEQFF
TRBJ1-5,-,TRBV6-1,-,TGTGCCAGCAGAAGGGACCCACTCAGTGCTCAGCCCCAGCATTTT,CASRRDPLSAQPQHF
TRBJ2-7,-,TRBV10-3,-,TGTGCCATCAAGCAGGGTTCCCGCCCCTACGAGCAGTACTTC,CAIKQGSRPYEQYF
TRBJ2-7,-,TRBV4-1,-,TGCGCCAGCAGCCAAGAGTTGGGCTTGATAGATCAGGACTCCTACGAGCAGTACTTC,CASSQELGLIDQDSYEQYF